A single sample is the source of the 13 T cell receptor beta chains below, sequenced in a study of blood T cell repertoires in COVID-19. Assay used: immunoSEQ multiplex PCR; TCRdb lists only in-frame clones, some missing. The table shows 250,000 to 350,000 clones, with more than 75% occurring only once. Sequenced: peripheral blood. These receptor sequences come from a woman aged 45 to 65 with active or convalescent COVID-19.

J is TRBJ1-3 and V is TRBV30; D is possibly TRBD1 (6 bases). CDR1 and CDR2 (germline): GTSNPN, SVGIG (reference sequence). This CDR3 has 16 amino acids. Between the trimmed V and J ends, which lost 0 bases and 0 bases, there was a span of 12 bases. Here the CDR3 DNA reads TGTGCCTGGAGTGTCCTAAGGGGGGGCTCTGGAAACACCATATATTTT. It yields the protein CAWSVLRGGSGNTIYF.

The chain couples TRBV28 to TRBJ2-7, with a tentative D call TRBD2 (6 bases). This CDR3 is 14 amino acids long. The V end was cut by 2 bases, the J end by 4 bases, with 12 bases between. Germline CDR1 and CDR2: MDHEN and SYDVKM. In DNA, the CDR3 is TGTGCCAGCAGTTTACTCCGGGGGACGTACGAGCAGTACTTC. As protein: CASSLLRGTYEQYF.

J is TRBJ2-1 and V is TRBV6-6; 7 bases align to TRBD1. V shed 6 bases, J shed 5 bases, and the junction held 10 bases outside the gene matches. This CDR3 is 15 amino acids long. Germline-derived CDR1 and CDR2 are MNHNY and SVGAGI (reference sequence). The CDR3 DNA reads TGTGCCAGCAGCCAAGCTCACACAGGGGACAATGAGCAGTTCTTC. This encodes CASSQAHTGDNEQFF.

V is TRBV19 and J is TRBJ2-2; 12 bases map to TRBD2. V shed 5 bases and J 0 bases; nucleotides not matched to a gene: 7. CDR3 length: 18 residues. The germline V gene encodes CDR1 LNHDA and CDR2 SQIVND (reference sequence). CDR3 in amino acids: CASSSKTSGSTNTGELFF. Written as DNA, the CDR3 is TGTGCCAGTAGTTCGAAGACTAGCGGGAGTACGAACACCGGGGAGCTGTTTTTT.

This clone was detected only once. The genes are TRBV19 and TRBJ1-4; D is undetermined. The V end was cut by 5 bases, the J end by 0 bases, with 13 bases between. In germline, CDR1 is LNHDA, CDR2 SQIVND (reference sequence). The CDR3 is 16 amino acids. CDR3 bases: TGTGCCAGTAGTCCCAGATGGGCCGCAACTAATGAAAAACTGTTTTTT. Residues: CASSPRWAATNEKLFF.

J is TRBJ1-1 and V is TRBV6-5; 11 bases line up with TRBD1. J gave up 5 bases and V 2 bases, and 4 bases lay outside the gene matches. Germline loops: CDR1 MNHEY, CDR2 SVGAGI. The CDR3 loop spans 15 amino acids. The CDR3: CASSYGDRGRTEAFF. CDR3 sequence (DNA): TGTGCCAGCAGTTACGGGGACAGGGGGAGGACTGAAGCTTTCTTT.

CDR3 sequence reads: CASEGNTIYF. DNA of the CDR3: TGTGCCAGTGAGGGTAACACCATATATTTT. The chain is built from TRBV27 and TRBJ1-3; D not certain. Germline assignment: CDR1 MNHEY and CDR2 SMNVEV (reference sequence). This CDR3 has 10 amino acids. Trimming left V 9 bases short and J 7 bases short, with 7 bases between.

This chain links TRBV27 with TRBJ1-5; no definite D call. CDR1 is MNHEY, CDR2 SMNVEV, per germline (reference sequence). CDR3 length: 15 amino acids. V was pared by 0 bases and J by 5 bases, with 11 bases between. The CDR3 loop reads CASSLSVALDQPQHF. The CDR3 nucleotides read TGTGCCAGCAGTTTATCGGTAGCGCTTGATCAGCCCCAGCATTTT.

The chain carries TRBV6-2 or TRBV6-3 and TRBJ1-2; D is undetermined. There are 14 residues in the CDR3. Germline V gene sequence: CDR1 MNHEY, CDR2 SVGEGT. With 2 bases removed from V and 2 bases from J, the gap between germline ends came to 9 bases. The CDR3 nucleotides are TGTGCCAGCAGTTACGCGGAGTTCAACTATGGCTACACCTTC. This codes for CASSYAEFNYGYTF.

The chain links TRBV19 to TRBJ1-6, with 7 positions matching TRBD1. The length of the CDR3 is 14 residues. Germline loops: CDR1 LNHDA, CDR2 SQIVND (reference sequence). V gave up 8 bases and J gave up 9 bases; unmatched junction bases: 10. The CDR3 DNA follows: TGTGCCAGTTCTGAACAGGGGAGTGGTTCACCCCTCCACTTT. Translated: CASSEQGSGSPLHF.

This clone was seen a few times. V usage is TRBV5-1 and J usage is TRBJ1-2; possibly TRBD1 for D (6 bases). CDR1 SGHRS and CDR2 YFSETQ come from the germline V gene. This CDR3 region has 14 residues. V lost 4 bases, J lost 5 bases, and 15 bases lay in between. The CDR3 sequence is CASSPTGGAYGYTF. CDR3 nucleotide sequence: TGCGCCAGCAGCCCTACGGGGGGGGCATATGGCTACACCTTC.

This clone appeared a single time. The J gene is TRBJ2-7, the V gene TRBV30, with 8 positions matching TRBD1. J was trimmed by 2 bases and V by 0 bases; bases with no gene match: 3. Germline CDR1 and CDR2: GTSNPN and SVGIG (reference sequence). This CDR3 is 14 amino acids long. Written as DNA, the CDR3 is TGTGCCTGGAGTGTCAGCAGGGGGCCCTACGAGCAGTACTTC. This gives the protein CAWSVSRGPYEQYF.

The chain joins TRBV14 to TRBJ1-2, with unresolved D. The germline gives CDR1 SGHDN, CDR2 FVKESK. Trimming removed 0 bases from V and 1 base from J, with 9 bases in between. This CDR3 spans 15 amino acids. The CDR3 spells CASSQDHPGNYGYTF. CDR3 DNA sequence: TGTGCCAGCAGCCAAGATCACCCGGGTAACTATGGCTACACCTTC.